The 18 T cell receptor beta chains listed next were all sequenced from one sample in a study of T-cell memory formation after mild COVID-19. Using its own MiXCR run on the 5' RACE reads, TCRdb lists one record per CDR3 protein. The sample contains 130,000 to 150,000 distinct CDR3 sequences, around 5.8% of which appear only once. Source material: PBMCs or a T cell subset sorted from them (not recorded which). These receptors all stem from an adult woman who had mild COVID-19 (a few samples of this study predate the infection). Cell type and time point are not known.

At least ten counts were recorded for this clonotype. This rearrangement joins TRBV5-1 to TRBJ1-1, with TRBD1 as a possible D gene (5 bases). V lost 4 bases and J lost 1, with 14 bases in between. Germline CDR1 is SGHRS and CDR2 is YFSETQ. CDR3 length: 15 residues. The CDR3 nucleotides read TGCGCCAGCAGCGCAGTTCTTCAGGGGAACACTGAAGCTTTCTTT. This translates into CASSAVLQGNTEAFF. Full variable domain (outside the CDR3, taken from reference TRBV5-1 and TRBJ1-1): KAGVTQTPRYLIKTRGQQVTLSCSPISGHRSVSWYQQTPGQGLQFLFEYFSETQRNKGNFPGRFSGRQFSNSRSEMNVSTLELGDSALYLCASSAVLQGNTEAFFGQGTRLTVV.

In DNA form, the CDR3 reads TGTGCCACCCACGGCACTGAAGCTTTCTTT. Its protein is CATHGTEAFF. V gene TRBV19 combines with J gene TRBJ1-1; unclear D gene. Trimming removed 10 bases from V and 4 bases from J, with 7 bases in between. This CDR3 is 10 amino acids long. Germline V gene sequence: CDR1 LNHDA, CDR2 SQIVND (reference sequence).

In this sample, this clonotype turned up many times. This chain connects TRBV29-1 to TRBJ2-3; 13 bases fit TRBD2. Trimming took 1 base from V and 4 from J; bases not matched to a gene: 5. The CDR3 spans 16 residues. CDR1 is SQVTM and CDR2 is ANQGSEA in the germline V gene. DNA of the CDR3: TGCAGCGTTGAAGGGGGGACTAGCGGGATGGCAGATACGCAGTATTTT. Residues: CSVEGGTSGMADTQYF.

The chain uses TRBV6-6 and TRBJ2-2, with D perhaps TRBD2 (5 bases). Per the germline V gene, CDR1 is MNHNY and CDR2 is SVGAGI (reference sequence). The V and J ends lost 2 bases and 4 bases respectively, with 17 bases between them. This CDR3 comprises 17 residues. CDR3 coding DNA: TGTGCCAGCAGTTACGCTGGTAAAAGCGCGGGCACCGGGGAGCTGTTTTTT. As protein: CASSYAGKSAGTGELFF.

This clonotype occurred a few times. The chain joins TRBV29-1 to TRBJ2-5; either TRBD1 or TRBD2 may supply D (6 bases each). Germline CDR1 and CDR2: SQVTM and ANQGSEA. The V gene lost 5 bases and the J gene lost 5 bases, with 9 bases spanning the gap. The CDR3 length is 11 residues. This chain's CDR3 is CSVLGGETQYF. As DNA, the CDR3 is TGCAGCGTTTTAGGGGGGGAGACCCAGTACTTC.

At least ten counts were recorded for this clonotype. V gene TRBV6-5 combines with J gene TRBJ1-2; perhaps TRBD1 as D (5 bases). This CDR3 is built from 13 residues. V dropped 4 bases and J dropped 4 bases, with 10 bases sitting between them. The germline V gene encodes CDR1 MNHEY and CDR2 SVGAGI. The CDR3 protein is CASSLRQRYGYTF. For the CDR3, the DNA is TGTGCCAGCAGTTTAAGACAGCGCTATGGCTACACCTTC.

In its sample, this clonotype was seen many times. This chain links TRBV29-1 with TRBJ1-1; no clear D. The germline V gene has CDR1 SQVTM and CDR2 ANQGSEA. With 5 bases removed from V and 5 bases from J, the gap between germline ends came to 12 bases. The CDR3 is 12 amino acids. Written as DNA, the CDR3 is TGCAGCGTTTTCCATACGGGAACTGAAGCTTTCTTT. It codes for CSVFHTGTEAFF.

In its sample, this clonotype was seen a few times. This chain links TRBV5-1 with TRBJ2-3, with 8 nucleotides matching TRBD2. The CDR3 spans 16 residues. CDR1 and CDR2 from the germline V gene are SGHRS and YFSETQ. Losses at the gene ends were 0 bases for V and 1 base for J; bases not matched to a gene: 4. The CDR3 loop is CASSLGAGAGTDTQYF. The DNA for the CDR3 is TGCGCCAGCAGCTTGGGAGCGGGGGCAGGCACAGATACGCAGTATTTT.

This clonotype was counted only a few times. The chain joins TRBV24-1 to TRBJ2-3, with 10 positions matching TRBD2. Germline V gives CDR1 KGHDR, CDR2 SFDVKD. There are 16 residues in the CDR3. V lost 4 bases, J lost 5 bases, and 8 bases stayed unmatched. The CDR3 protein is CATSEPSSGRGDTQYF. The CDR3 nucleotides are TGTGCCACCAGTGAGCCCTCTAGCGGGAGAGGAGATACGCAGTATTTT.

V is TRBV21-1 and J is TRBJ2-7; the table's D call of TRBD1 was not tested on the DNA. TRBV21-1 is assigned pseudogene status. The CDR3 has 17 residues. The CDR3 region has the DNA TGTGCCAGCAGCGGTCCCCATGGGACAGGGGGACCCTACGAGCAGTACTTC. This sequence encodes CASSGPHGTGGPYEQYF.

The chain links TRBV3-1 to TRBJ2-3; D is ambiguous. This CDR3 has 15 residues. Between the trimmed V and J ends, which lost 1 base and 1 base, there was a span of 9 bases. The germline gives CDR1 LGHDT, CDR2 YNNKEL (reference sequence). The CDR3 nucleotides read TGTGCCAGCAGCCAAGCCAGCACGGGCACAGATACGCAGTATTTT. Translating gives CASSQASTGTDTQYF.

At least ten counts were recorded for this clonotype. Written as DNA, the CDR3 is TGTGCCAGCAGTTTAAGTTCTAGCGGGGATGAGCAGTTCTTC. Translating it yields CASSLSSSGDEQFF. V usage is TRBV12-3 or TRBV12-4 and J usage is TRBJ2-1; TRBD2 matches at 9 bases. This CDR3 comprises 14 residues. With V trimmed by 2 bases and J by 8 bases, 4 bases remained unmatched.

This clonotype was counted ten times or more. The rearrangement uses TRBV20-1 and TRBJ2-5; a weak D match, TRBD2 (6 bases). This CDR3 comprises 13 residues. CDR1 is DFQATT, CDR2 SNEGSKA, per germline (reference sequence). Trimming removed 3 bases from V and 5 bases from J, with 13 bases in between. The CDR3 spells CSARVSGGETQYF. The CDR3 nucleotides read TGCAGTGCTAGGGTCTCTGGGGGGGAGACCCAGTACTTC.

V usage is TRBV12-5 and J usage is TRBJ2-1, with TRBD2 matching over 12 bases. V trimming: 6 bases; J trimming: 10 bases; junction bases outside the gene matches: 4. CDR1 is LGHNT and CDR2 is FRNRAP in the germline V gene. The CDR3 spans 13 residues. The CDR3 DNA reads TGTGCTAGTGGAACTAGCGGGGGGATCGAGCAGTTCTTC. This encodes CASGTSGGIEQFF.

This clonotype was counted many times. This sequence joins TRBV4-2 and TRBJ1-5; D unresolved. This CDR3 contains 15 residues. The germline gives CDR1 LGHNA, CDR2 YNFKEQ. V gave up 0 bases and J gave up 4 bases, with 10 bases separating them. CDR3 nucleotides: TGTGCCAGCAGCCAAGACGTGAAGGGAAATCAGCCCCAGCATTTT. Translated: CASSQDVKGNQPQHF.

DNA of the CDR3: TGCGCCAGCAGCCAAGTACAGGGTAGTTACTCACCCCTCCACTTT. As protein: CASSQVQGSYSPLHF. This rearrangement joins TRBV4-1 to TRBJ1-6; TRBD1 might be the D (6 bases). The CDR3 spans 15 residues. V shed 1 base and J shed 10 bases, with 14 bases lying between them. Per the germline V gene, CDR1 is MGHRA and CDR2 is YSYEKL.

This clonotype showed up many times. The chain has TRBV12-3 or TRBV12-4 and TRBJ2-1, with 10 bases matching TRBD1. The CDR3 is 13 residues long. The V and J ends lost 7 bases and 7 bases, in that order; junction bases with no gene match: 4. The DNA for the CDR3 is TGTGCCAGCACCGACAGGGGGCTGAATGAGCAGTTCTTC. It specifies CASTDRGLNEQFF.

J is TRBJ2-7 and V is TRBV13, with TRBD1 matching 9 bases. This CDR3 is 15 amino acids long. Trimming removed 2 bases from V and 2 bases from J; junction bases left unmatched: 4. CDR1 PRHDT and CDR2 FYEKMQ come from the germline V gene (reference sequence). CDR3 sequence reads: CASSLRGTGTYEQYF. The CDR3 nucleotides read TGTGCCAGCAGCTTAAGAGGGACAGGGACCTACGAGCAGTACTTC.